This TCR beta chain was recovered during a study of T-cell reconstitution after alpha-beta-depleted transplantation in children. For TCRbeta, the library was prepared with unique molecular identifiers. TCRdb called the PCR reads again in MiXCR, with one record for every CDR3 protein. The table lists roughly 100,000 distinct CDR3 sequences, about 6% of them singletons, with roughly 6.1% in the top ten. There are 17 residues in the CDR3. The ends lost 0 bases at V and 0 bases at J; junction bases unmatched: 6. The germline V gene encodes CDR1 SGHTA and CDR2 FQGTGA. This sample comprised PBMCs, mostly from graft donor cells, obtained 60 days after TCRalphabeta/CD19-depleted stem cell transplant. This sequence originates from a female patient between 2 and 15 years old who had a stem cell transplant for Fanconi anemia, so the T cells may come from the graft donor. The rearrangement links TRBV7-3 to TRBJ2-3; TRBD1 matches at 7 bases. CDR3 sequence reads: CASSLTGTVASTDTQYF. The CDR3 DNA follows: TGTGCCAGCAGCTTAACAGGGACAGTAGCGAGCACAGATACGCAGTATTTT.